The 22 T cell receptor beta chains below were found in one sample sequenced in a study of graft-versus-host responses after intestinal transplantation. Method: immunoSEQ multiplex PCR; TCRdb's copy keeps in-frame clones and lacks some. The sample gives roughly 120,000 clones, about 92% of which show up once; roughly 1% is in the top ten. For these receptors, no antigen is known. The material was unstimulated CD8+ T cells sorted from spleen or lymph node cells, obtained before transplant. The receptors here all came from a human donor who was the organ donor for an intestinal transplant.

There are a few counts of this clone. V usage is TRBV4-3 and J usage is TRBJ2-7; unclear D gene. The germline V gene has CDR1 LGHNA and CDR2 YSLEER. V lost 0 bases to trimming and J lost 2 bases, with 5 bases between them. This CDR3 is 13 amino acids long. CDR3 DNA: TGCGCCAGCAGCCAAGACTTCGCCTACGAGCAGTACTTC. It specifies CASSQDFAYEQYF.

CDR3 protein: CASSIGGRYEQYF. The CDR3 coding sequence is TGTGCCAGTAGTATCGGAGGGCGCTACGAGCAGTACTTC. V usage is TRBV19 and J usage is TRBJ2-7, with D tentatively TRBD2 (6 bases). Trimming took 3 bases from V and 3 from J, leaving 9 bases between them. This CDR3 comprises 13 residues. CDR1 and CDR2 from the germline V gene are LNHDA and SQIVND (reference sequence).

The CDR3 DNA is TGTGCCAGCAGCTTATCCGCCGAGCAGTACTTC. Translated: CASSLSAEQYF. The chain employs TRBV5-6 and TRBJ2-7, with no clear D. The germline V gene encodes CDR1 SGHDT and CDR2 YYEEEE. This CDR3 has 11 residues. V lost 2 bases to trimming and J lost 6 bases, with 6 bases between them.

J is TRBJ1-2 and V is TRBV9; 10 nucleotides match TRBD1. The trim removed 0 bases at V and 4 bases at J, leaving 6 bases unmatched. There are 16 residues in the CDR3. CDR1 and CDR2 (germline): SGDLS, YYNGEE. Here the CDR3 reads CASSVAGTGVGYGYTF. CDR3 in DNA: TGTGCCAGCAGCGTAGCCGGGACAGGGGTCGGCTATGGCTACACCTTC.

This clone has only one observation. This chain links TRBV2 with TRBJ1-2; 9 bases agree with TRBD1. V was clipped by 6 bases and J by 2 bases; unmatched bases: 1. Looked up from germline, CDR1 is SNHLY and CDR2 is FYNNEI. CDR3 size: 13 residues. CDR3 region: CASRGQGNYGYTF. In nucleotides, the CDR3 is TGTGCCAGCAGGGGACAGGGAAACTATGGCTACACCTTC.

The chain carries TRBV29-1 and TRBJ2-1; 8 bases line up with TRBD1. This CDR3 contains 14 residues. Germline V CDR1 and CDR2: SQVTM, ANQGSEA. Trimming at V came to 6 bases and at J to 3 bases, leaving 7 bases not matched to a gene. For the CDR3, the DNA is TGCAGCGTGGGGAATGACAGGGGCTACAATGAGCAGTTCTTC. It is translated as CSVGNDRGYNEQFF.

The chain recombines TRBV10-3 with TRBJ2-1; D possibly matches TRBD1 or TRBD2 (6 bases each). The CDR3 consists of 13 residues. Trimming removed 0 bases from V and 9 bases from J, with 9 bases in between. Germline V gene data show CDR1 as ENHRY and CDR2 as SYGVKD. The CDR3 loop reads CAISESGGGEQFF. The DNA for the CDR3 is TGTGCCATCAGTGAGTCAGGGGGAGGTGAGCAGTTCTTC.

The rearrangement uses TRBV6-5 and TRBJ2-7, with D maybe TRBD2 (5 bases). Germline values: CDR1 MNHEY, CDR2 SVGAGI. V was clipped by 5 bases and J by 3 bases, with 14 bases between them. CDR3 length: 14 amino acids. The CDR3 sequence is CASSALGGVYEQYF. CDR3 nucleotide sequence: TGTGCCAGCAGTGCTCTAGGAGGAGTCTACGAGCAGTACTTC.

This clone was observed once. The chain has TRBV6-1 and TRBJ1-1; no clear D gene. The germline gives CDR1 MNHNS, CDR2 SASEGT. Deletions cut 6 bases from V and 0 bases from J, with 14 bases between. The CDR3 spans 15 residues. The CDR3 DNA sequence: TGTGCCAGCAGCCCTGGAAGGGTGGTGAACACTGAAGCTTTCTTT. This codes for CASSPGRVVNTEAFF.

This clone was counted between two and nine times. J is TRBJ2-7 and V is TRBV6-1; D gene ambiguous. The CDR3 extends over 10 amino acids. V was shortened by 6 bases and J by 2 bases, with 2 bases between the two germline ends. Germline V lookup: CDR1 MNHNS, CDR2 SASEGT. CDR3 DNA: TGTGCCAGCAGGACCTACGAGCAGTACTTC. It translates to CASRTYEQYF.

The CDR3 region has the DNA TGTGCCAGCAGCTTGGTTCCGGGGGCCGCTGAAGCTTTCTTT. This encodes CASSLVPGAAEAFF. The J gene is TRBJ1-1, the V gene TRBV5-4; a weak D match, TRBD1 (6 bases). V was trimmed by 0 bases and J by 6 bases, leaving 12 bases between them. This CDR3 has 14 residues. The germline V gene encodes CDR1 SGHNT and CDR2 YYREEE (reference sequence).

This chain links TRBV4-1 with TRBJ2-2; 8 bases match TRBD2. The V gene's germline CDR1 is MGHRA and CDR2 YSYEKL. The CDR3 sequence is 18 residues long. V shed 0 bases, J shed 2 bases, and the junction held 8 bases outside the gene matches. Here the CDR3 DNA reads TGCGCCAGCAGCCAAGATCGGCGACTAGCGCTAAACACCGGGGAGCTGTTTTTT. Translation: CASSQDRRLALNTGELFF.

The chain carries TRBV7-9 and TRBJ2-7; D might be TRBD1 (5 bases). The CDR3 length is 15 residues. In germline, CDR1 is SEHNR, CDR2 FQNEAQ (reference sequence). The V end lost 1 base, the J end lost 3 bases, and 13 bases lay between the germline ends. As DNA, the CDR3 is TGTGCCAGCAGCTTAGATTTGGGCAGGGTCTACGAGCAGTACTTC. Translation gives CASSLDLGRVYEQYF.

The chain links TRBV6-1 to TRBJ2-7; 9 positions match TRBD2. Per germline, CDR1 MNHNS and CDR2 SASEGT. Losses at the gene ends were 1 base for V and 0 bases for J; bases not matched to a gene: 4. The CDR3 is 16 residues long. In DNA form, the CDR3 reads TGTGCCAGCAGTGAAGGGCCGGGACTAGCCTCCTACGAGCAGTACTTC. Its translation is CASSEGPGLASYEQYF.

In this sample, this clone turned up once. The gene calls are TRBV6-1 and TRBJ2-3; the match to TRBD2 covers 7 bases. The J segment lost 4 bases and the V segment lost 4 bases, leaving 5 bases of the junction unmatched. The CDR3 is 14 residues long. Germline V CDR1 and CDR2: MNHNS, SASEGT. CDR3 bases: TGTGCCAGCAGTGGAGGGAGGGAGGCAGATACGCAGTATTTT. This translates into CASSGGREADTQYF.

Comments on this clone: The same CDR3 also results from other DNA sequences found in this sample. The chain joins TRBV27 to TRBJ1-6; D possibly corresponds to TRBD1 (5 bases). Germline CDR1 is MNHEY and CDR2 is SMNVEV (reference sequence). CDR3 length: 13 residues. V was cut by 3 bases and J by 10 bases, with 10 bases left in between. The chain's CDR3 is CASSLGGGSPLHF. CDR3 DNA: TGTGCCAGCAGTTTGGGGGGAGGGTCACCCCTCCACTTT.

Points on this clone: This specimen includes other DNA sequences encoding the same CDR3. This chain links TRBV5-1 with TRBJ2-7, with no clear D. With 0 bases removed from V and 3 bases from J, the gap between germline ends came to 4 bases. CDR1 and CDR2 from the germline V gene are SGHRS and YFSETQ. The CDR3 length is 12 residues. Here the CDR3 reads CASSLGGYEQYF. The CDR3 DNA is TGCGCCAGCAGCTTGGGGGGCTACGAGCAGTACTTC.

This clone has just one count. This chain joins TRBV27 and TRBJ1-2; 7 bases line up with TRBD1. The germline CDR1 and CDR2 sequences are MNHEY and SMNVEV (reference sequence). The CDR3 has 15 amino acids. V shed 2 bases, J shed 3 bases, and the junction held 6 bases outside the gene matches. The CDR3, as DNA: TGTGCCAGCAGTTTAACGGCAGGGGGTCACTATGGCTACACCTTC. This gives the protein CASSLTAGGHYGYTF.

The V and J genes are TRBV7-8 and TRBJ2-7, with TRBD2 as a possible D gene (6 bases). V lost 2 bases to trimming and J lost 0 bases, with 8 bases between them. CDR3 length: 14 residues. The germline V gene has CDR1 SGHVS and CDR2 FQNEAQ. The CDR3, as DNA: TGTGCCAGCAGCTTATGGGGAGGCTCCTACGAGCAGTACTTC. This codes for CASSLWGGSYEQYF.

This sequence joins TRBV28 and TRBJ2-7; D gene unclear. V shed 6 bases and J shed 2 bases, with 5 bases lying between them. This CDR3 has 11 amino acids. Germline V gene data show CDR1 as MDHEN and CDR2 as SYDVKM. This chain's CDR3 is CASSDPYEQYF. CDR3 nucleotide sequence: TGTGCCAGCAGCGACCCCTACGAGCAGTACTTC.

The chain has TRBV30 and TRBJ1-2, with 9 bases fitting TRBD1. The CDR3 runs 14 residues. Losses at the gene ends were 2 bases for V and 5 bases for J; bases not matched to a gene: 6. Per germline, CDR1 GTSNPN and CDR2 SVGIG (reference sequence). The DNA of the CDR3 is TGTGCCTGGAGTCCCGGGACAGGGATTTATGGCTACACCTTC. Translation: CAWSPGTGIYGYTF.

The chain employs TRBV10-3 and TRBJ2-1, with D unresolved. V lost 2 bases and J 8 bases, leaving 4 bases between the germline ends. The CDR3 length is 11 residues. CDR1 and CDR2 (germline): ENHRY, SYGVKD. In DNA form, the CDR3 reads TGTGCCATCAGTGAGCGGGATGAGCAGTTCTTC. Translation: CAISERDEQFF.